The source of this TCR beta chain is a study of T cells after yellow fever vaccination. TCRdb ran MiXCR on the 5' RACE reads and lists one entry per CDR3 protein. The table includes about 12,000 distinct CDR3 sequences, roughly 6% detected once. This clonotype qualifies as medium-sized. Study conclusions and caveats: Among primary-vaccination clones, most reappeared after the booster, at around 97% for CD4 and around 90% for CD8. Repertoires obtained by FACS sorting could include abundant clonotypes that entered as contaminants from the bulk population.

This sequence was found in a man aged 25 to 40 who received the YFV17D yellow fever vaccine. Sequenced here: PBMCs, either bulk or a sorted T-cell subset (CD4+, CD8+, memory, or dextramer-sorted; not recorded which), sampled on the day of the yellow fever booster vaccination.

CDR3 DNA: TGTGCCAGCAGTCTTACCCTCGGGACAGGGTACAATGAGCAGTTCTTC. It yields the protein CASSLTLGTGYNEQFF. The chain employs TRBV6-5 and TRBJ2-1, with 9 bases identical to TRBD1. CDR1 is MNHEY and CDR2 is SVGAGI in the germline V gene. CDR3 length: 16 residues. Trimming at V came to 5 bases and at J to 4 bases, leaving 9 bases not matched to a gene.